This T cell receptor (beta chain) comes out of a study of CD4 T cells in relation to SARS-CoV-2 and coronaviruses. Across the study: Median patient age was nearly 40 years, spanning 21 to 72 years.

Notes on this clone: Its antigen is currently unknown.

Germline V gives CDR1 MDHEN, CDR2 SYDVKM. The CDR3 is 18 residues long. The V and J ends lost 1 base and 1 base respectively, with 18 bases between them. Here immunoSEQ multiplex PCR was the method, and the copy in TCRdb shows in-frame clones only, minus some. Among roughly 45,000 clones, over 75% were seen once, and the ten largest hold more than 1.3%. Naive or memory CD4+ cells were cultured 1:1 with T cell-depleted PBMCs plus CEF. This receptor was obtained from an adult with COVID-19. The chain joins TRBV28 to TRBJ2-3, with D uncertain. Sequences were obtained from naive CD4+ T cells from PBMCs, cultured in vitro. Subset given: naive CD4+ T cells isolated by negative enrichment. The CDR3 coding sequence is TGTGCCAGCAGTTTATTTTCCGTTTGGGGTTCCCGCACAGATACGCAGTATTTT. Residues: CASSLFSVWGSRTDTQYF.